The 6 T cell receptor beta chains reported below all come from one sample, sequenced in a study of breast tumors, draining lymph nodes, adjacent tissues listed by TCRdb under 2016. Library creation used multiplex PCR. The run used an Illumina HiSeq 2000. TCRdb passed the public sequencing reads through fastp at Q25 and MiXCR, retaining productive beta sequences. Each entry merges the rows of one CDR3 protein and shows their most common DNA and genes. A total of fewer than 200,000 distinct CDR3 sequences appear in this sample, 30% to 35% of them only once. The top ten clones comprise around 4% of the sample. The lymph node samples were taken from the axillary draining lymph nodes of breast cancer patients. Material for sequencing was axillary lymph node tissue. These receptors all stem from a female donor with breast cancer. Some clones in this sample may be carry-over from other donors' samples.

This clonotype was seen at least ten times. This sequence joins TRBV4-2 and TRBJ2-5; the D gene is possibly TRBD1 (6 bases). Germline values: CDR1 LGHNA, CDR2 YNFKEQ. The CDR3 is 16 amino acids. V lost 0 bases, J lost 7 bases, and 18 bases lay in between. The CDR3 bases are TGTGCCAGCAGCCAAGATCGGGCAGGGGCTCTGGGGACCCAGTACTTC. Its translation: CASSQDRAGALGTQYF.

In its sample, this clonotype was seen many times. The chain recombines TRBV2 with TRBJ2-3; 10 nucleotides match TRBD1. The germline CDR1 and CDR2 sequences are SNHLY and FYNNEI. The CDR3 sequence is 14 residues long. The V and J ends lost 6 bases and 5 bases, in that order; junction bases with no gene match: 5. CDR3 sequence: CASSPGTGVDTQYF. The CDR3 DNA is TGTGCCAGCAGCCCCGGGACAGGGGTAGATACGCAGTATTTT.

Remarks on this clonotype: This may be a read error, as it is one base from a much larger clone. The chain employs TRBV9 and TRBJ2-1; 9 positions match TRBD1. Germline-derived CDR1 and CDR2 are SGDLS and YYNGEE. This CDR3 is 15 amino acids long. In nucleotides, the CDR3 is TGTGCCAGCAGCAACCGGGACAGGGTATTCGATGAGCCGTTCTTC. Translation gives CASSNRDRVFDEPFF.

This clonotype was observed many times. V and J are TRBV20-1 and TRBJ2-3, with a tentative D call TRBD1 (5 bases). The germline CDR1 and CDR2 sequences are DFQATT and SNEGSKA (reference sequence). The CDR3 runs to 14 residues. V was shortened by 1 base and J by 0 bases, with 8 bases between the two germline ends. The CDR3 bases are TGCAGTGCTAGAGCAGGGTATAGCACAGATACGCAGTATTTT. Translated: CSARAGYSTDTQYF.

This clonotype was found many times. The V call is TRBV25-1, the J call TRBJ1-2, with TRBD1 identical over 8 bases. V was pared by 4 bases and J by 4 bases, with 5 bases of the junction left unmatched. The CDR3 sequence is 14 residues long. CDR1 and CDR2 (germline): MGHDK, SYGVNS. DNA of the CDR3: TGTGCCAGCAGTGCCGAGGACAGGGCCTATGGCTACACCTTC. This sequence encodes CASSAEDRAYGYTF.

In the case of this clonotype: The junction does not match germline at one end; this may be a read error. The chain couples TRBV20-1 to TRBJ2-1; D is perhaps TRBD1 or TRBD2 (5 bases each). Germline V CDR1 and CDR2: DFQATT, SNEGSKA (reference sequence). The CDR3 totals 15 residues. CDR3 bases: TGCAGTGCTAGAGATCCCGGGACCGCAACGAATGAGCAGATCTTC. It translates to CSARDPGTATNEQIF.